This paragraph reports one T cell receptor (beta chain). What it recognizes is unknown. Peripheral blood came from all dose cohorts at three timepoints. Clones were read by immunoSEQ multiplex PCR, and TCRdb kept only the in-frame ones, dropping some. The sample carries about 100,000 clones, 85% to 95% recorded once. This record comes from a study of OX40 agonist ivuxolimab in advanced cancers. Study background: Ivuxolimab, which patients received intravenously every 2 weeks, was dosed at 0.01 to 10 mg/kg. The study's findings and limits: Doses of 0.1 to 3.0 mg/kg were accompanied by clonal expansion of CD4+ and CD8+ blood T cells by week 6.

The CDR3 has 15 amino acids. The germline CDR1 and CDR2 sequences are SGDLS and YYNGEE. V shed 3 bases and J shed 3 bases, with 15 bases lying between them. The TCR originated in an adult with an advanced solid tumor such as melanoma, head and neck, liver or kidney cancer. The V gene is TRBV9, the J gene TRBJ1-1, with D uncertain. Sequences were derived from CD4+ or CD8+ T cells sorted from blood, sampled in a trial of the OX40 agonist ivuxolimab. CDR3 in DNA: TGTGCCAGCAGCGGCCCTTCCGGGCACTACACTGAAGCTTTCTTT. This sequence encodes CASSGPSGHYTEAFF.